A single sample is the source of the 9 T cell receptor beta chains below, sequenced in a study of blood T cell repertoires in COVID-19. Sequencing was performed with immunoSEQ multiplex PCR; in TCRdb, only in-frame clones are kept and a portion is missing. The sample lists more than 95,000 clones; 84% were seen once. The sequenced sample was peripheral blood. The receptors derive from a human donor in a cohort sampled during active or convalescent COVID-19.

DNA for the CDR3: TGTGCCACCAGGACCCCTGGGGACAGCTCCTACGAGCAGTACTTC. This translates into CATRTPGDSSYEQYF. The J gene is TRBJ2-7, the V gene TRBV24-1; 7 bases fit TRBD1. There are 15 residues in the CDR3. Germline CDR1 reads KGHDR; CDR2 reads SFDVKD. With 7 bases clipped from V and 0 bases from J, the junction kept 8 bases outside the gene matches.

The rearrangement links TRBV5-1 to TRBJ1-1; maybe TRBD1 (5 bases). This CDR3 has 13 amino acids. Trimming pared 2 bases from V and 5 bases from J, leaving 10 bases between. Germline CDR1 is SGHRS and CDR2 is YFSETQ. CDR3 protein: CASSFGQITEAFF. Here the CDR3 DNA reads TGCGCCAGCAGCTTTGGACAAATTACTGAAGCTTTCTTT. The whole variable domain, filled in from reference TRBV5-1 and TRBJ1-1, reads KAGVTQTPRYLIKTRGQQVTLSCSPISGHRSVSWYQQTPGQGLQFLFEYFSETQRNKGNFPGRFSGRQFSNSRSEMNVSTLELGDSALYLCASSFGQITEAFFGQGTRLTVV.

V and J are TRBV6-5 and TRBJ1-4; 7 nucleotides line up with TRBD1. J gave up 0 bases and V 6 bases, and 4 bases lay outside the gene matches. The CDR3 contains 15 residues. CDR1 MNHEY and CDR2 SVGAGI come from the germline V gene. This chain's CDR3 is CASRDRPATNEKLFF. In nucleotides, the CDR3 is TGTGCCAGCAGGGACAGGCCTGCAACTAATGAAAAACTGTTTTTT.

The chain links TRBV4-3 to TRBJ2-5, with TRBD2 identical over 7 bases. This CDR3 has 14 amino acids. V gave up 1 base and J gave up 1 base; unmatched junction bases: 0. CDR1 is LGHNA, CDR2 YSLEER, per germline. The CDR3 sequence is CASSQGLAQETQYF. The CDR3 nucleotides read TGCGCCAGCAGCCAAGGACTAGCCCAAGAGACCCAGTACTTC.

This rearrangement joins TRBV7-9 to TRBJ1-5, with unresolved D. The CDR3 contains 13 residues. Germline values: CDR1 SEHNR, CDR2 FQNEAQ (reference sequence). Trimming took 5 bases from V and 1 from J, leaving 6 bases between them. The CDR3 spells CASSPTSNQPQHF. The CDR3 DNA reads TGTGCCAGCAGCCCCACAAGCAATCAGCCCCAGCATTTT.

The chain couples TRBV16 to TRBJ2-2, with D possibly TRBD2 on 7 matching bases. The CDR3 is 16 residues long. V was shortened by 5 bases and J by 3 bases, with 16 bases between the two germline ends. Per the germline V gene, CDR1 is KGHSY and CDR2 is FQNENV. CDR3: CASSSSGGADTGELFF. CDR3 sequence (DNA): TGTGCCAGCAGCTCCTCGGGGGGCGCGGACACCGGGGAGCTGTTTTTT.

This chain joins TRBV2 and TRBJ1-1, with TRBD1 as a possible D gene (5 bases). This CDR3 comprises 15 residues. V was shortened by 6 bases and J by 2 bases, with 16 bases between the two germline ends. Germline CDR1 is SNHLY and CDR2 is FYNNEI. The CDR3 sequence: CASSPTGGANTEAFF. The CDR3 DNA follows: TGTGCCAGCAGCCCAACGGGCGGGGCCAACACTGAAGCTTTCTTT.

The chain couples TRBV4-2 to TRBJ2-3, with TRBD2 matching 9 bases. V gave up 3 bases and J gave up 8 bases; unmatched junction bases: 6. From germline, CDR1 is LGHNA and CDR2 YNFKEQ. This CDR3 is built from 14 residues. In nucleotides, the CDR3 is TGTGCCAGCAGCCAGCGGGGGGGCCTAGTTACGCAGTATTTT. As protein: CASSQRGGLVTQYF.

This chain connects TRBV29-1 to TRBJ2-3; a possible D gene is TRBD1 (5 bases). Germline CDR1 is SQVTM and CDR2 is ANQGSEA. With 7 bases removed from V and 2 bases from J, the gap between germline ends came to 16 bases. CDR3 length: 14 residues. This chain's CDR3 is CSANAQGNTDTQYF. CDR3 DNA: TGCAGCGCTAATGCTCAGGGTAACACAGATACGCAGTATTTT.